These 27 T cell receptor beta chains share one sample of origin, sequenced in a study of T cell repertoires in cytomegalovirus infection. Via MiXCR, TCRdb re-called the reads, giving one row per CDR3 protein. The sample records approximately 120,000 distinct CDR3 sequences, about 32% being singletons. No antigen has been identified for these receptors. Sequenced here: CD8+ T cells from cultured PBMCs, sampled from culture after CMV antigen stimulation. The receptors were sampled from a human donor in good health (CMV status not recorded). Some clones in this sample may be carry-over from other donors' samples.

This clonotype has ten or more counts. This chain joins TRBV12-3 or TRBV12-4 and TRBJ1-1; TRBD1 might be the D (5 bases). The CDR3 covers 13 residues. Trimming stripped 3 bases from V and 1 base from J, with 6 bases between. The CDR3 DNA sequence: TGTGCCAGCAGTTTGACAGCGAACACTGAAGCTTTCTTT. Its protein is CASSLTANTEAFF.

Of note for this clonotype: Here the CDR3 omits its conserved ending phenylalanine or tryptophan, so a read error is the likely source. The CDR3 is CASSPDRGAGNTIYV. CDR3 coding DNA: TGTGCCAGCAGCCCAGACAGGGGAGCTGGAAACACCATATATGTT. V gene TRBV7-2 combines with J gene TRBJ1-3, with 8 bases aligning to TRBD1. CDR3 length: 15 residues. Per germline, CDR1 SGHTA and CDR2 FQGNSA. The V gene end was trimmed by 5 bases and the J gene end by 2 bases; junction bases not matched to a gene: 5.

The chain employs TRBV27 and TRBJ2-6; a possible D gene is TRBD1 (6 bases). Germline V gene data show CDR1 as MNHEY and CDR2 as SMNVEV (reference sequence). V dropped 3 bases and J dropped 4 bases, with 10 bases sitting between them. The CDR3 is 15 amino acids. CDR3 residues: CASSFSQGGANVLTF. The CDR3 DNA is TGTGCCAGCAGTTTCTCCCAGGGGGGGGCCAACGTCCTGACTTTC.

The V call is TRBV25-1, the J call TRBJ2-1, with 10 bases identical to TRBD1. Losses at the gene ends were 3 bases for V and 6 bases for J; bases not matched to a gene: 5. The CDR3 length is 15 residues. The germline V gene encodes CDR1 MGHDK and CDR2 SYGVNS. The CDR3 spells CASSDEWTGGNEQFF. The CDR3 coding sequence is TGTGCCAGCAGTGACGAATGGACAGGGGGCAATGAGCAGTTCTTC.

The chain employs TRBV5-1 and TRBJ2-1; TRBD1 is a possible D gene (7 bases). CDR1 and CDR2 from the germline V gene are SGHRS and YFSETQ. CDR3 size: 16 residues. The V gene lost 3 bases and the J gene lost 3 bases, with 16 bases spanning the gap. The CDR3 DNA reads TGCGCCAGCAGCTGGGCCCAGGGGGGAGGCTACAATGAGCAGTTCTTC. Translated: CASSWAQGGGYNEQFF.

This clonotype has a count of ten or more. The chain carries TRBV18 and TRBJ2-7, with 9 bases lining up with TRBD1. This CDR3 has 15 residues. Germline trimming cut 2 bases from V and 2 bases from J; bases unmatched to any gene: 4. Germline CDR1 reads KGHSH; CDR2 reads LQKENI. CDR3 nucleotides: TGTGCCAGCTCACCATGGGACAGGGCCCCCTACGAGCAGTACTTC. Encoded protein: CASSPWDRAPYEQYF.

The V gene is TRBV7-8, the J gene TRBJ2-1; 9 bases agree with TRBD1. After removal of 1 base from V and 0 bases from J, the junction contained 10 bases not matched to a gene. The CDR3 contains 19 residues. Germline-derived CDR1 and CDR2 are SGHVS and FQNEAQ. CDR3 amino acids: CASSLGLLQGASSYNEQFF. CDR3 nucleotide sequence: TGTGCCAGCAGCTTAGGCCTATTACAGGGGGCGAGCTCCTACAATGAGCAGTTCTTC.

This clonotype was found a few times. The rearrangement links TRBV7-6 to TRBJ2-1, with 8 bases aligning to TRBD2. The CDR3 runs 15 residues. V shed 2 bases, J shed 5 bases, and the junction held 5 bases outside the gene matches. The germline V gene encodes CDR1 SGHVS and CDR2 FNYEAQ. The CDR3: CASSLFAGGHNEQFF. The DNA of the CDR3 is TGTGCCAGCAGCTTATTTGCGGGGGGCCACAATGAGCAGTTCTTC.

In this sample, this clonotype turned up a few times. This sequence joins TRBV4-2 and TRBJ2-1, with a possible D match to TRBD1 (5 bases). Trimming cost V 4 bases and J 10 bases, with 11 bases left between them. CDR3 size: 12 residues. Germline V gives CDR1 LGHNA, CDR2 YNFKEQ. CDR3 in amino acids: CASSPTGGEQFF. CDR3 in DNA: TGTGCCAGCAGCCCTACAGGCGGAGAGCAGTTCTTC.

CDR3 sequence reads: CASRPARGDSPLHF. The CDR3 bases are TGTGCCAGCAGACCAGCCCGGGGGGATTCACCCCTCCACTTT. V and J are TRBV12-3 or TRBV12-4 and TRBJ1-6, with TRBD1 as a possible D gene (5 bases). This CDR3 is built from 14 residues. Trimming left V 6 bases short and J 8 bases short, with 14 bases between.

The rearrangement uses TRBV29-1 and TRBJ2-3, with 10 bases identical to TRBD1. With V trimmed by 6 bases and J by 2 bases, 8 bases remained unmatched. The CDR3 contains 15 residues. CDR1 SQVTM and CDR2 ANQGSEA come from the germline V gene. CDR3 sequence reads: CSVDPGTGATDTQYF. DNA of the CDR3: TGCAGCGTAGATCCCGGGACAGGGGCCACAGATACGCAGTATTTT.

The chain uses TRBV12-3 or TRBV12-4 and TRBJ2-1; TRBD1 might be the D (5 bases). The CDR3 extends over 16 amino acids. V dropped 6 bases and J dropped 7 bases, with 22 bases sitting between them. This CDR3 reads CASRPFRVGETNEQFF. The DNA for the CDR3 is TGTGCCAGCAGACCTTTCAGGGTCGGCGAAACAAATGAGCAGTTCTTC.

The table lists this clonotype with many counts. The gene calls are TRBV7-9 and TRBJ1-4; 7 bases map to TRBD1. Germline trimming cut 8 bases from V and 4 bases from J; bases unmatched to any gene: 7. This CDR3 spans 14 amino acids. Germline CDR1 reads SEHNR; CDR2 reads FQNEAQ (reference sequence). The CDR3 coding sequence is TGTGCCAGCGGCTGGGACAGACTTAATGAAAAACTGTTTTTT. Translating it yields CASGWDRLNEKLFF.

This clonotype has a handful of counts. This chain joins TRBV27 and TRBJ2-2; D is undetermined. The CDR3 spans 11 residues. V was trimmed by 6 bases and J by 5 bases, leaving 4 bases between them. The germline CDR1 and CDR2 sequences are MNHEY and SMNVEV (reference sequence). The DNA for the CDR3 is TGTGCCAGCAGCCAAACCGGGGAGCTGTTTTTT. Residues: CASSQTGELFF.

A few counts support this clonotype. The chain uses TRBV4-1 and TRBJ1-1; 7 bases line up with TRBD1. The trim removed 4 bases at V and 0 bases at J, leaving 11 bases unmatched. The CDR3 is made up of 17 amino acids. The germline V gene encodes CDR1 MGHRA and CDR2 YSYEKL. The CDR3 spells CASSPYQTGELNTEAFF. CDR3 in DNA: TGCGCCAGCAGCCCATACCAAACAGGGGAACTGAACACTGAAGCTTTCTTT.

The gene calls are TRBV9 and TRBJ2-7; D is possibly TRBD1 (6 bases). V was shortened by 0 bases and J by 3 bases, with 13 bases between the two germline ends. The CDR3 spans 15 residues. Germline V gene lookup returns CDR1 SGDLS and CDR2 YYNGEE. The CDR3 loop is CASSVDVGTYYEQYF. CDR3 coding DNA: TGTGCCAGCAGCGTAGACGTGGGGACATACTACGAGCAGTACTTC.

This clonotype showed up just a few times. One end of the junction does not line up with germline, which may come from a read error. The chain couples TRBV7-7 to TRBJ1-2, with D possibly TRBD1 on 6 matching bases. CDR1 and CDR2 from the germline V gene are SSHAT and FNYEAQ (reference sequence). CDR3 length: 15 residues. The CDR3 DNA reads TGTGCTAGCAGACCGGGGGGGCAAGAAGACTATGGCTACACCTTC. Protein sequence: CASRPGGQEDYGYTF.

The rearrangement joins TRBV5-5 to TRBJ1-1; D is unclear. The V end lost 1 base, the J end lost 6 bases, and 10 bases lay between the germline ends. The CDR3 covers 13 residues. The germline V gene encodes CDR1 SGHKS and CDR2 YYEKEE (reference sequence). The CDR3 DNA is TGTGCCAGCAGCTTGTTGCGGTTCTCTGAAGCTTTCTTT. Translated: CASSLLRFSEAFF.

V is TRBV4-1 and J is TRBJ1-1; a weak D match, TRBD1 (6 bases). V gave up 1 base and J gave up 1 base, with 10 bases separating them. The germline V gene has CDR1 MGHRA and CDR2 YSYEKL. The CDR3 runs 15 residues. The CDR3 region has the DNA TGCGCCAGCAGCCAAGTGCCGGGGGCGAACACTGAAGCTTTCTTT. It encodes CASSQVPGANTEAFF.

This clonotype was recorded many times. The chain's CDR3 is CASSIGGQVGTDTQYF. In DNA, the CDR3 is TGTGCCAGCAGTATTGGGGGACAGGTCGGCACAGATACGCAGTATTTT. The chain is built from TRBV7-6 and TRBJ2-3, with 8 bases fitting TRBD1. The CDR3 consists of 16 residues. The germline CDR1 and CDR2 sequences are SGHVS and FNYEAQ. V shed 6 bases and J 1 base; nucleotides not matched to a gene: 9.

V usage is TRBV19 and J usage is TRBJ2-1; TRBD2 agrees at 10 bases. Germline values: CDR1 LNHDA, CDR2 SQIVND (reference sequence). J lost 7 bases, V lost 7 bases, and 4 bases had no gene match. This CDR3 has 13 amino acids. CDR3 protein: CASKLAGSNEQFF. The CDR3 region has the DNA TGTGCCAGTAAACTAGCGGGGAGTAATGAGCAGTTCTTC.

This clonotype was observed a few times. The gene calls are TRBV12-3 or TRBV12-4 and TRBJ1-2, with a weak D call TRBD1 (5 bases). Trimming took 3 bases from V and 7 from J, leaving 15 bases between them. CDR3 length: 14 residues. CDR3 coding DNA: TGTGCCAGCAGTTTCAACGAGGGGCGCGGTGGCTACACCTTC. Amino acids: CASSFNEGRGGYTF.

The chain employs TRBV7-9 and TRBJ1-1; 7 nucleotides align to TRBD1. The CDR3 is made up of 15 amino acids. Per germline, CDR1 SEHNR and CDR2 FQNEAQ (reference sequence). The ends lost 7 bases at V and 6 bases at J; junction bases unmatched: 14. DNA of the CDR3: TGTGCCAGCAATTCAGGGGGAATTAGTTTTGCTGAAGCTTTCTTT. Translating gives CASNSGGISFAEAFF.

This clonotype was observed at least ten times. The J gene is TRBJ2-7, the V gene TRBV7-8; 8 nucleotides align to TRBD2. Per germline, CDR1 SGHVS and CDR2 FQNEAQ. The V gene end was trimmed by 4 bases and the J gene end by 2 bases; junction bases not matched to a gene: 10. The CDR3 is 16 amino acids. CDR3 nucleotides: TGTGCCAGCAGCTCCCGTGGGCGGGGGGCCCCCTACGAGCAGTACTTC. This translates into CASSSRGRGAPYEQYF.

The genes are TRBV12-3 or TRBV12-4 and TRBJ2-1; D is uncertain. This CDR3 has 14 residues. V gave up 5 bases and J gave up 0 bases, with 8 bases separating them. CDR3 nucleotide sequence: TGTGCCAGCAGTCTAGTCGGCTCCTACAATGAGCAGTTCTTC. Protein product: CASSLVGSYNEQFF.

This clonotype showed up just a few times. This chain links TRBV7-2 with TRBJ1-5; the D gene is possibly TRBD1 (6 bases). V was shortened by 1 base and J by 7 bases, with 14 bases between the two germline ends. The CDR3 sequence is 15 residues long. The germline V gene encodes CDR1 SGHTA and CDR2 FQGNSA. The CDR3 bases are TGTGCCAGCAGCTTAGTGGTTGGACAGAGCCAGCCCCAGCATTTT. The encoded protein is CASSLVVGQSQPQHF.

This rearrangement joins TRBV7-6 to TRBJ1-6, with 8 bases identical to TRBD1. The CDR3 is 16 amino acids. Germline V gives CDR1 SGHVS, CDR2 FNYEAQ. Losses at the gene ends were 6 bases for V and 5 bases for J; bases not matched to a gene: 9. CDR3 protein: CASSLRSGGNNSPLHF. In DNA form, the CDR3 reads TGTGCCAGCAGTTTAAGATCAGGGGGCAATAATTCACCCCTCCACTTT.